The 2 T cell receptor beta chains listed next were all sequenced from one sample in a study of blood T cell repertoires in COVID-19. Data came from immunoSEQ multiplex PCR; TCRdb stores just in-frame clones and leaves some out. Altogether tens of thousands of clones are present, around nine tenths being singletons, with the ten largest covering 2.9%. Source material: peripheral blood. The receptor set was obtained from a woman of 80 years or more with acute or convalescent COVID-19.

This clone was counted a few times. The CDR3: CASSVLAESSYEQYF. The DNA for the CDR3 is TGCGCCAGCAGCGTACTAGCGGAGAGCTCCTACGAGCAGTACTTC. The rearrangement uses TRBV5-1 and TRBJ2-7, with 8 positions matching TRBD2. The CDR3 totals 15 residues. The V gene end was trimmed by 4 bases and the J gene end by 0 bases; junction bases not matched to a gene: 6. The germline V gene has CDR1 SGHRS and CDR2 YFSETQ.

The J gene is TRBJ1-2, the V gene TRBV5-8; D is unresolved. V gave up 0 bases and J gave up 3 bases, with 9 bases separating them. In germline, CDR1 is SGHTS, CDR2 YDEGEE. This CDR3 has 14 residues. For the CDR3, the DNA is TGTGCCAGCAGCTTGGCTGGGCAGCACTATGGCTACACCTTC. This gives the protein CASSLAGQHYGYTF.